This is a list of T cell receptor beta chains from one sample in a study of PD-1 blockade in classical Hodgkin lymphoma. Using immunoSEQ multiplex PCR, the repertoire was profiled, and TCRdb retains in-frame clones only, with some absent. The table has over 85,000 clones, approximately 90% seen once. The input for sequencing was peripheral blood mononuclear cells (PBMCs), taken before the fourth cycle of nivolumab. These receptors were collected from a human donor with classical Hodgkin lymphoma. Each CDR3 is given with its conserved first and last residue. A D gene is named only where the DNA matches it firmly. Clone size is not always given. Where it is, it says once, few, many or a class for expanded clones.

d_gene	abundance	v_gene	j_gene	CDR3aa	CDR3nt
NA	NA	TRBV6-6	TRBJ1-6	CASSYSRGARDSPLHF	TGTGCCAGCAGTTACTCACGAGGGGCCAGGGATTCACCCCTCCACTTT
NA	NA	TRBV6-5	TRBJ1-4	CASSRDEKLFF	TGTGCCAGCAGTCGAGATGAAAAACTGTTTTTT
TRBD1	NA	TRBV6-5	TRBJ1-2	CASSYSAGGYGYTF	TGTGCCAGCAGTTACTCGGCAGGGGGTTATGGCTACACCTTC
NA	once	TRBV11-2	TRBJ2-3	CASSLERGTQYF	TGTGCCAGCAGCTTAGAACGGGGTACGCAGTATTTT
NA	NA	TRBV10-1	TRBJ1-1	CASSEYLGMNTEAFF	TGCGCCAGCAGTGAGTATCTGGGGATGAACACTGAAGCTTTCTTT
NA	NA	TRBV15	TRBJ1-5	CATSRVLKGGINQPQHF	TGTGCCACCAGCAGGGTCTTGAAAGGGGGAATTAATCAGCCCCAGCATTTT
NA	NA	TRBV7-9	TRBJ2-7	CASSLAGFEQYF	TGTGCCAGCAGCTTAGCAGGGTTCGAGCAGTACTTC
NA	NA	TRBV7-8	TRBJ2-7	CASSPSGSRYEQYF	TGTGCCAGCAGCCCCTCCGGGTCACGCTACGAGCAGTACTTC
TRBD2	few	TRBV7-2	TRBJ2-6	CASSPTGGTGANVLTF	TGTGCCAGCAGCCCAACGGGGGGGACTGGGGCCAACGTCCTGACTTTC
NA	once	TRBV7-9	TRBJ2-1	CASSLSGNEQFF	TGTGCCAGCAGCTTATCAGGGAATGAGCAGTTCTTC
TRBD2	NA	TRBV4-2	TRBJ2-5	CASSQALAGAGETQYF	TGTGCCAGCAGCCAAGCGCTAGCGGGGGCGGGGGAGACCCAGTACTTC
NA	few	TRBV18	TRBJ2-1	CASSPPTGDGDEQFF	TGTGCCAGCTCACCACCGACAGGCGACGGCGACGAGCAGTTCTTC
NA	NA	TRBV7-9	TRBJ1-3	CASSLGTLGNTIYF	TGTGCCAGCAGCCTCGGGACTCTCGGAAACACCATATATTTT
TRBD1	NA	TRBV4-2	TRBJ1-2	CASSQPDRGLDYGYTF	TGTGCCAGCAGCCAGCCGGACAGGGGGTTGGACTATGGCTACACCTTC
TRBD1	NA	TRBV28	TRBJ1-5	CASSGGFPNQPQHF	TGTGCCAGCTCAGGGGGCTTCCCCAATCAGCCCCAGCATTTT
TRBD1	NA	TRBV7-2	TRBJ1-2	CASSFNRDRGGGYTF	TGTGCCAGCAGCTTCAATCGGGACAGGGGGGGTGGCTACACCTTC
TRBD2	NA	TRBV9	TRBJ2-5	CASSIASSGGETQYF	TGTGCCAGCAGCATCGCCTCTAGCGGGGGAGAGACCCAGTACTTC
NA	NA	TRBV6-6	TRBJ1-2	CASSPVRDTYGYTF	TGTGCCAGCAGTCCGGTCAGGGACACCTATGGCTACACCTTC
TRBD1	NA	TRBV28	TRBJ1-4	CASARWQGAINEKLFF	TGTGCCAGCGCTAGGTGGCAGGGGGCTATTAATGAAAAACTGTTTTTT
NA	NA	TRBV9	TRBJ2-7	CASSVGSSSYEQYF	TGTGCCAGCAGCGTAGGCAGTAGCTCCTACGAGCAGTACTTC
TRBD2	NA	TRBV5-6	TRBJ2-3	CASSLEGLAGLYF	TGTGCCAGCAGCTTGGAGGGACTAGCGGGGTTGTATTTT
NA	NA	TRBV7-2	TRBJ1-2	CASSPQVVYGYTF	TGTGCCAGCAGCCCACAGGTTGTCTATGGCTACACCTTC
NA	NA	TRBV5-1	TRBJ1-6	CASSLGDGIIGSPLHF	TGCGCCAGCAGCTTGGGGGACGGAATCATCGGCTCACCCCTCCACTTT
NA	NA	TRBV10-3	TRBJ1-5	CAISPTSRSQPQHF	TGTGCCATCAGTCCAACTAGCCGAAGCCAGCCCCAGCATTTT
NA	NA	TRBV30	TRBJ2-5	CAWSDGETQYF	TGTGCCTGGAGTGACGGAGAGACCCAGTACTTC
TRBD2	NA	TRBV9	TRBJ2-3	CASSSRIAGEGTDTQYF	TGTGCCAGCAGCAGTAGAATAGCGGGGGAGGGTACAGATACGCAGTATTTT
NA	NA	TRBV19	TRBJ1-5	CASSIGRWGNQPQHF	TGTGCCAGTAGTATAGGACGGTGGGGCAATCAGCCCCAGCATTTT
NA	NA	TRBV29-1	TRBJ2-7	CSVRGLRQESYEQYF	TGCAGCGTCCGCGGACTAAGACAGGAGTCCTACGAGCAGTACTTC
TRBD1	NA	TRBV9	TRBJ2-2	CASSAYRGGTGELFF	TGTGCCAGCAGCGCCTACAGGGGTGGTACCGGGGAGCTGTTTTTT
NA	NA	TRBV6-6	TRBJ1-4	CASSDLDGFEKLFF	TGTGCCAGCTCTGACCTGGACGGCTTTGAAAAACTGTTTTTT
TRBD1	NA	TRBV18	TRBJ1-2	CASSTTGTGKGNGYTF	TGTGCCAGCTCAACAACCGGGACAGGGAAGGGGAATGGCTACACCTTC
NA	NA	TRBV28	TRBJ2-1	CASSFGTQSSNEQFF	TGTGCCAGCAGCTTCGGGACCCAAAGTAGCAATGAGCAGTTCTTC
NA	NA	TRBV7-9	TRBJ2-3	CASSFGSGAKAGTDTQYF	TGTGCCAGCAGCTTTGGTTCAGGGGCAAAGGCCGGCACAGATACGCAGTATTTT
TRBD1	few	TRBV30	TRBJ1-2	CAWSVRGTGVGYTF	TGTGCCTGGAGTGTACGGGGGACAGGGGTCGGCTACACCTTC
NA	NA	TRBV9	TRBJ1-3	CASSLQGPGNTIYF	TGTGCCAGCAGCCTACAGGGACCTGGAAACACCATATATTTT
NA	NA	TRBV7-9	TRBJ2-1	CASSLGGEQFF	TGTGCCAGCAGCTTAGGCGGTGAGCAGTTCTTC
NA	NA	TRBV30	TRBJ2-1	CAWNRGLGGNEQFF	TGTGCCTGGAACAGGGGACTAGGAGGCAATGAGCAGTTCTTC
NA	NA	TRBV4-3	TRBJ1-2	CASSQDLRGYYGYTF	TGCGCCAGCAGCCAAGATCTTAGAGGGTACTATGGCTACACCTTC
NA	NA	TRBV5-5	TRBJ1-2	CASSPDSGGYGYTF	TGTGCCAGCAGCCCGGACAGCGGGGGGTATGGCTACACCTTC
NA	NA	TRBV7-6	TRBJ2-2	CASSKRGLQGRTGELFF	TGTGCCAGCAGCAAAAGAGGGTTGCAGGGGAGGACCGGGGAGCTGTTTTTT
NA	NA	TRBV11-3	TRBJ2-2	CASSSGRDLYTGELFF	TGTGCCAGCAGCTCCGGCAGGGATCTTTACACCGGGGAGCTGTTTTTT
NA	once	TRBV7-8	TRBJ2-7	CASSRAPKGSAYEQYF	TGTGCCAGCAGCCGGGCCCCAAAGGGGTCGGCCTACGAGCAGTACTTC
NA	NA	TRBV2	TRBJ1-5	CASSGEAHMAQPQHF	TGTGCCAGCAGTGGGGAGGCCCACATGGCTCAGCCCCAGCATTTT
TRBD2	NA	TRBV11-3	TRBJ2-5	CASSSGLAGRETQYF	TGTGCCAGCAGCTCGGGACTAGCGGGTCGAGAGACCCAGTACTTC
NA	NA	TRBV7-6	TRBJ2-3	CASSLEVRGGDTQYF	TGTGCCAGCAGCCTCGAAGTGCGGGGCGGTGATACGCAGTATTTT
TRBD2	once	TRBV9	TRBJ2-5	CASSTRTSGQETQYF	TGTGCCAGCAGCACTCGGACTAGCGGGCAAGAGACCCAGTACTTC